The clone carrying this T cell receptor beta chain is a singleton in its sample. Authors' data handling: From reference gene primer amplification, estimates of nucleated cell counts were derived. TCRdb keeps only in-frame clones here, not all; method: immunoSEQ multiplex PCR. V and J calls plus clone size are reproduced from that table; the DNA served to infer D and trimming. The sample lists fewer than 600,000 clones; approximately 92% were seen once. The data derive from a study of blood T cell repertoires in COVID-19. Trimming removed 5 bases at V and 4 bases at J, with 6 bases between. The CDR3 contains 11 residues.

The sequenced sample consisted of peripheral blood. The chain employs TRBV12-3 or TRBV12-4 and TRBJ2-7, with D hard to call. This clonotype was sampled from a man between 18 and 35 years old with COVID-19, enrolled during active disease. The CDR3 DNA reads TGTGCCAGCAGTCCAGGTTACGAGCAGTACTTC. Translating gives CASSPGYEQYF.